These T cell receptor beta chains were read from a single sample in a study of cytotoxic CD8 clonotypes in ibrutinib-treated CLL. Some clones are missing from TCRdb's copy, which holds only in-frame ones; the method was immunoSEQ multiplex PCR. Here the sample spans 300,000 to 400,000 clones, roughly two thirds being singletons. The source was PBMCs, collected after 36 months of ibrutinib treatment. These receptors were collected from a human donor with chronic lymphocytic leukemia. Both conserved end residues are part of each CDR3. The D gene is left open where the match is weak. Rows may omit the clone size; those that give it use once, few, many or a size class.

abundance	j_gene	v_gene	d_gene	CDR3aa	CDR3nt
.	TRBJ1-2	TRBV4-3	TRBD1	CASSQGGGTANYGYTF	TGCGCCAGCAGCCAAGGGGGCGGGACAGCTAACTATGGCTACACCTTC
.	TRBJ2-7	TRBV6-5	TRBD2	CASSKLAGGSLEQYF	TGTGCCAGCAGTAAACTAGCGGGAGGTTCGCTGGAGCAGTACTTC
.	TRBJ2-7	TRBV9	TRBD2	CASSPRVAGTYEQYF	TGTGCCAGCAGCCCACGGGTAGCGGGAACCTACGAGCAGTACTTC
.	TRBJ2-3	TRBV18	TRBD1	CASSPRVRGPTDTQYF	TGTGCCAGCTCACCCCGGGTAAGGGGGCCCACAGATACGCAGTATTTT
.	TRBJ2-7	TRBV4-1	TRBD1	CASSQAGRQGFDEQYF	TGCGCCAGCAGCCAAGCGGGGAGACAGGGGTTCGACGAGCAGTACTTC
.	TRBJ1-1	TRBV14	.	CASSQDPRPPKGNTEAFF	TGTGCCAGCAGCCAAGATCCTAGGCCACCGAAGGGGAACACTGAAGCTTTCTTT
.	TRBJ2-3	TRBV6-6	.	CASSYHAGMPDTQYF	TGTGCCAGCAGTTACCATGCGGGAATGCCAGATACGCAGTATTTT
.	TRBJ1-4	TRBV7-8	.	CASSLEFGRTNEKLFF	TGTGCCAGCAGCTTAGAATTCGGCAGGACGAATGAAAAACTGTTTTTT
.	TRBJ2-7	TRBV5-1	.	CASSVRVNRYEQYF	TGCGCCAGCAGCGTGCGGGTGAACCGCTACGAGCAGTACTTC
.	TRBJ2-7	TRBV7-9	.	CASSLYGIPYEQYF	TGTGCCAGCAGCTTATATGGGATACCCTACGAGCAGTACTTC
few	TRBJ2-7	TRBV29-1	TRBD2	CSVESGSYEQYF	TGCAGCGTTGAAAGCGGGAGTTACGAGCAGTACTTC
few	TRBJ1-5	TRBV2	.	CASSARGSNQPQHF	TGTGCCAGCAGTGCTCGGGGCTCGAATCAGCCCCAGCATTTT
.	TRBJ1-1	TRBV7-3	.	CASSLRSHTEAFF	TGTGCCAGCAGCTTAAGGTCCCACACTGAAGCTTTCTTT
few	TRBJ2-7	TRBV10-3	TRBD1	CAIRRTGGTYEQYF	TGTGCCATCAGACGGACAGGGGGTACCTACGAGCAGTACTTC
few	TRBJ2-2	TRBV2	TRBD2	CASIRTSGAGELFF	TGTGCCAGCATTCGGACTAGCGGAGCCGGGGAGCTGTTTTTT
.	TRBJ1-2	TRBV29-1	TRBD1	CSAGTGTNYGYTF	TGCAGCGCTGGGACAGGGACCAACTATGGCTACACCTTC
once	TRBJ1-1	TRBV6-5	TRBD1	CASSRQGTEAFF	TGTGCCAGCAGCAGACAGGGCACTGAAGCTTTCTTT
.	TRBJ2-6	TRBV11-3	.	CASSRSQGMAGANVLTF	TGTGCCAGCAGCCGAAGCCAGGGGATGGCTGGGGCCAACGTCCTGACTTTC
few	TRBJ2-2	TRBV28	.	CASSLTYDTGELFF	TGTGCCAGCAGTTTGACCTACGACACCGGGGAGCTGTTTTTT
.	TRBJ2-6	TRBV5-1	TRBD2	CASSHPTSGDSGANVLTF	TGCGCCAGCAGCCATCCGACTAGCGGGGACTCTGGGGCCAACGTCCTGACTTTC
few	TRBJ2-7	TRBV11-2	.	CASSLVLTEQYF	TGTGCCAGCAGCTTAGTTTTGACGGAGCAGTACTTC
.	TRBJ2-7	TRBV18	.	CASSPFSRGPKYEQYF	TGTGCCAGCTCACCATTTTCCCGGGGACCCAAATACGAGCAGTACTTC
.	TRBJ1-2	TRBV12-5	TRBD1	CASGFTRKTGRANYGYTF	TGTGCTAGTGGTTTCACTCGAAAGACAGGGAGGGCTAACTATGGCTACACCTTC
few	TRBJ1-4	TRBV19	.	CASSIDLTGEKLFF	TGTGCCAGTAGTATAGATCTAACTGGTGAAAAACTGTTTTTT
.	TRBJ2-7	TRBV11-2	.	CASVVGPVSYEQYF	TGTGCCAGCGTGGTAGGGCCCGTTTCCTACGAGCAGTACTTC
.	TRBJ1-1	TRBV20-1	.	CSARDGGEAFF	TGCAGTGCTAGAGATGGGGGAGAAGCTTTCTTT
.	TRBJ2-7	TRBV20-1	.	CSAVDGPGTYF	TGCAGTGCTGTTGACGGCCCAGGAACGTACTTC
.	TRBJ2-2	TRBV10-1	.	CASSPLGTANTGELFF	TGCGCCAGCAGTCCCCTCGGTACCGCGAACACCGGGGAGCTGTTTTTT
.	TRBJ2-3	TRBV7-9	TRBD1	CASSAGQGADTQYF	TGTGCCAGCAGCGCTGGACAGGGAGCAGATACGCAGTATTTT
.	TRBJ2-7	TRBV7-8	TRBD1	CASSQRQGDWSYEQYF	TGTGCCAGCAGCCAGCGACAGGGGGACTGGTCCTACGAGCAGTACTTC